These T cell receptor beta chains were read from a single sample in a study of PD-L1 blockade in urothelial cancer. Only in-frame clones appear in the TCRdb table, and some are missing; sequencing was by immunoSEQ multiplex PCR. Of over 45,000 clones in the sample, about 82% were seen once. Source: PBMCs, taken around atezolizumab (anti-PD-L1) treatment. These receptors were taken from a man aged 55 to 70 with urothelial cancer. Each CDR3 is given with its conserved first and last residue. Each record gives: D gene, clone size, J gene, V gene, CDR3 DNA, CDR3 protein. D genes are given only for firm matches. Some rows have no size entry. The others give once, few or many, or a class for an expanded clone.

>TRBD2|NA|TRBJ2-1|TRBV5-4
TGTGCCAGCAGCCTTGTAGCGGGAAACAATGAGCAGTTCTTC
CASSLVAGNNEQFF
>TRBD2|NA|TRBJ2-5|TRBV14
TGTGCCAGCAGCCATAGTCTAGCGGGAGGCTCCCAAGAGACCCAGTACTTC
CASSHSLAGGSQETQYF
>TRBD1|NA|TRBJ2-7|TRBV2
TGTGCCAGCAGATCGGACAGGTCCCTCTACGAGCAGTACTTC
CASRSDRSLYEQYF
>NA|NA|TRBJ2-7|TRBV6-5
TGTGCCAGCAGTTCTCTCGAGCAGTACTTC
CASSSLEQYF
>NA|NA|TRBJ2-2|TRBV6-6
TGTGCCAGCAGTTTCGAAGGGGGGGCGAACACCGGGGAGCTGTTTTTT
CASSFEGGANTGELFF
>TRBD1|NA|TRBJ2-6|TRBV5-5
TGTGCCAGCAGCACTAGACAGGGGGCGATTGGGGCCAACGTCCTGACTTTC
CASSTRQGAIGANVLTF
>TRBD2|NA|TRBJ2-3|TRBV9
TGTGCCAGCAGCGTAGCGTCCGGACTAGCTGAAGATACGCAGTATTTT
CASSVASGLAEDTQYF
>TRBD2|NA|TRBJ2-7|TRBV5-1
TGCGCCAGCAGCTTGCGGCCTAGCGGACTCTACGAGCAGTACTTC
CASSLRPSGLYEQYF
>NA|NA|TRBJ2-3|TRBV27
TGTGCCAGCAGGGGAGACACAGATACGCAGTATTTT
CASRGDTDTQYF
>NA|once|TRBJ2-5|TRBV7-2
TGTGCCAGCAGCTTTTCGGAGTTCCAAGAGACCCAGTACTTC
CASSFSEFQETQYF
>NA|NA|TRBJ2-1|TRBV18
TGTGCCAGCTGCGGGACTCGATCCAGCAATGAGCAGTTCTTC
CASCGTRSSNEQFF
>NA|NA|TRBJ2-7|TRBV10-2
TGCGCCAGCAGAATATCGACAGTATACTACGAGCAGTACTTC
CASRISTVYYEQYF
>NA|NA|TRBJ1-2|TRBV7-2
TGTGCCAGCAGACCCGGGACTAACTATGGCTACACCTTC
CASRPGTNYGYTF
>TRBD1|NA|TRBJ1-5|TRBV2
TGTGCCAGCAGACCTAGACAGGGAAGCAATCAGCCCCAGCATTTT
CASRPRQGSNQPQHF
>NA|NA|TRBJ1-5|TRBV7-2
TGTGCCAGCAGCCCCCAGGGAGGGCACAATCAGCCCCAGCATTTT
CASSPQGGHNQPQHF
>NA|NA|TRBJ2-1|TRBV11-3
TGTGCCAGCAGCGATGGGACTGTGGTGAATGAGCAGTTCTTC
CASSDGTVVNEQFF
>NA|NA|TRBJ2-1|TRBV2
TGTGCCAGCAGTGAAGGGGGGCCTCTTACTGAGCAGTTCTTC
CASSEGGPLTEQFF
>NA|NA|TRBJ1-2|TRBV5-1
TGCGCCAGCAGCTTGGCGGACATCTATGGCTACACCTTC
CASSLADIYGYTF
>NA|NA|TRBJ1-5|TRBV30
TGTGCCTGGACGTCCCAAGCCGGTCAGCCCCAGCATTTT
CAWTSQAGQPQHF
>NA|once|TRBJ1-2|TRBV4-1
TGCGCCAGCAGCCAAGTCGGGGGGAGGGGGTCTGATGGCTACACCTTC
CASSQVGGRGSDGYTF
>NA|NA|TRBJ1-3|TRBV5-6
TGTGCCAGCAGCTCGCGGGGTCAAGGAAACACCATATATTTT
CASSSRGQGNTIYF
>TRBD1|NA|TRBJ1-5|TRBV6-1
TGTGCCAGCAGTGCCCGGGGACAGGCGGGCCAGCCCCAGCATTTT
CASSARGQAGQPQHF